A single T cell receptor beta chain is shown here with its context. Its antigen is undetermined. This entry is derived from a study of T cell responses to AZD1222 COVID-19 vaccine. Broader study findings: Across spike, vaccine-associated CD4 TCRs were found, dominant at 160-218 and 743-854. Targeting of unmutated variant regions was reportedly seen in nearly half of spike-specific TCRs.

Libraries were prepared by immunoSEQ multiplex PCR; TCRdb keeps only in-frame clonotypes and omits some of them. This table holds roughly 110,000 clones, 89% found once. The germline V gene encodes CDR1 SGHVS and CDR2 FQNEAQ. Losses at the gene ends were 1 base for V and 5 bases for J; bases not matched to a gene: 8. This CDR3 is built from 15 residues. The sample in question was peripheral blood, obtained on day 0 of AZD1222 vaccination. The chain combines TRBV7-8 with TRBJ2-7; 7 bases are a match to TRBD1. The sequence derives from an adult in good health. The DNA for the CDR3 is TGTGCCAGCAGCTTAGTGAAGGACAGGTTCCACGAGCAGTACTTC. This translates into CASSLVKDRFHEQYF.